This entry lists 26 T cell receptor beta chains sequenced from one sample in a study of blood T cells in healthy people across ages. Sample-barcoded 5' priming and a J-beta primer mix drove a second PCR of about 7 to 12 cycles. Each CDR3 protein is one row after TCRdb ran MiXCR on the 5' RACE reads. The sample consists of 850,000 or so distinct CDR3 sequences, around 26% of them appearing once. Input material: blood. The receptors stem from a woman at least 80 years old in good health.

This clonotype has a count of ten or more. The chain employs TRBV7-8 and TRBJ2-1, with D maybe TRBD2 (6 bases). CDR1 is SGHVS and CDR2 is FQNEAQ in the germline V gene. The CDR3 is 13 residues long. Deletions cut 6 bases from V and 1 base from J, with 7 bases between. The CDR3 here is CASREGSYNEQFF. Written as DNA, the CDR3 is TGTGCCAGCAGGGAGGGTTCCTACAATGAGCAGTTCTTC.

This clonotype was detected many times. This sequence joins TRBV11-1 and TRBJ2-1; a weak D match, TRBD2 (5 bases). Trimming left V 3 bases short and J 9 bases short, with 12 bases between. CDR3 length equals 13 residues. The germline CDR1 and CDR2 sequences are SGHAT and FQDESV (reference sequence). The CDR3 DNA reads as TGTGCCAGCAGCTTCCGACTCCGGGGTGAGCAGTTCTTC. Amino acids: CASSFRLRGEQFF.

The DNA for the CDR3 is TGTGCCAGCAGCCAAGATCTGACTGGCACTGAAGCTTTCTTT. This encodes CASSQDLTGTEAFF. This chain connects TRBV14 to TRBJ1-1; D not certain. V lost 0 bases and J 4 bases, leaving 9 bases between the germline ends. Germline lookup yields CDR1 SGHDN and CDR2 FVKESK. CDR3 length: 14 amino acids.

In its sample, this clonotype was seen a few times. This chain uses TRBV14 with TRBJ2-1; TRBD2 matches at 9 bases. Germline CDR1 is SGHDN and CDR2 is FVKESK. V dropped 3 bases and J dropped 5; count of bases not matched to a gene: 5. This CDR3 is 15 amino acids long. DNA for the CDR3: TGTGCCAGCAGCCACGTAGCGGGGGTCCACAATGAGCAGTTCTTC. Translated: CASSHVAGVHNEQFF.

This clonotype has a handful of counts. Since a much larger clone is just one base distant, this may be a read error. The rearrangement uses TRBV4-2 and TRBJ2-1; D perhaps matches TRBD1 (8 bases). TRBJ2-7 matches the DNA end more closely, so the J call is doubtful. CDR1 LGHNA and CDR2 YNFKEQ come from the germline V gene. The CDR3 has 15 amino acids. The CDR3 DNA reads TGTGCCAGCAGCCGGGGAGGGACAGGCTACAATGAGCAGTACTTC. Amino acid sequence: CASSRGGTGYNEQYF.

V usage is TRBV4-3 and J usage is TRBJ1-2; tentative D call: TRBD1 (6 bases). Germline lookup yields CDR1 LGHNA and CDR2 YSLEER. Trimming pared 1 base from V and 7 bases from J, leaving 16 bases between. This CDR3 contains 15 residues. CDR3 bases: TGCGCCAGCAGCCAAGGGCGGGGGGCCAGGAGTGGCTACACCTTC. It is translated as CASSQGRGARSGYTF.

This clonotype appeared many times. The genes are TRBV29-1 and TRBJ2-3, with 8 nucleotides matching TRBD1. Losses at the gene ends were 8 bases for V and 5 bases for J; bases not matched to a gene: 3. The CDR3 spans 11 residues. Germline CDR1 is SQVTM and CDR2 is ANQGSEA. The CDR3 coding sequence is TGCAGCATCGACAGGGGAGATACGCAGTATTTT. Its protein is CSIDRGDTQYF.

This clonotype was counted many times. In DNA form, the CDR3 reads TGTGCCACCACCCAGGACTTGGGGACCCAGTACTTC. Translating gives CATTQDLGTQYF. The gene calls are TRBV15 and TRBJ2-5; possibly TRBD2 for D (5 bases). V shed 7 bases and J shed 7 bases, with 13 bases lying between them. The germline gives CDR1 LNHNV, CDR2 YYDKDF (reference sequence). The CDR3 is 12 residues long.

As regards this clonotype: A much larger clone lies a single base off, so this may be a read error. This rearrangement joins TRBV11-2 to TRBJ2-5; 7 bases are shared with TRBD2. This CDR3 spans 16 amino acids. Germline assignment: CDR1 SGHAT and CDR2 FQNNGV. J gave up 11 bases and V 5 bases, and 20 bases lay outside the gene matches. The CDR3 region is CASSPGRASGRNEQYF. The CDR3 DNA sequence: TGTGCCAGCAGCCCGGGCCGGGCTAGCGGCCGCAATGAGCAGTACTTC.

At least ten counts were recorded for this clonotype. The V gene is TRBV7-2, the J gene TRBJ2-3, with a possible D match to TRBD2 (5 bases). CDR3 size: 14 residues. V was pared by 1 base and J by 5 bases, with 10 bases between. CDR1 is SGHTA and CDR2 is FQGNSA in the germline V gene. The CDR3 nucleotides are TGTGCCAGCAGCTTAGGGTGGGCGGGAGATACGCAGTATTTT. Translation gives CASSLGWAGDTQYF.

This clonotype was observed many times. The chain links TRBV9 to TRBJ2-5; no reliable D call. The CDR3 is 15 residues long. The V gene's germline CDR1 is SGDLS and CDR2 YYNGEE. V was cut by 0 bases and J by 3 bases, with 12 bases left in between. The DNA for the CDR3 is TGTGCCAGCAGCGTAGGAGGTGGCAGCAAAGAGACCCAGTACTTC. It yields the protein CASSVGGGSKETQYF.

Many counts were recorded for this clonotype. The J gene is TRBJ1-2, the V gene TRBV6-2 or TRBV6-3; the match to TRBD1 covers 8 bases. Germline trimming cut 6 bases from V and 7 bases from J; bases unmatched to any gene: 10. CDR3 length: 14 residues. Germline-derived CDR1 and CDR2 are MNHEY and SVGEGT. The CDR3 nucleotides read TGTGCCAGCAGGAGGACAGGGAAGGGAGGTGGCTACACCTTC. Translation: CASRRTGKGGGYTF.

The table lists this clonotype with many counts. J is TRBJ2-5 and V is TRBV6-6, with TRBD1 as a possible D gene (5 bases). The CDR3 is 16 amino acids. Germline CDR1 MNHNY, CDR2 SVGAGI (reference sequence). Between the trimmed V and J ends, which lost 0 bases and 3 bases, there was a span of 14 bases. Here the CDR3 DNA reads TGTGCCAGCAGTTACTCGATGCGTCGCAGGGAAGAGACCCAGTACTTC. Translated, it gives CASSYSMRRREETQYF.

Of note for this clonotype: One end of the junction fails to match germline, which may point to a read error. The V gene is TRBV10-1, the J gene TRBJ2-3; 9 nucleotides match TRBD2. The germline V gene has CDR1 WNHNN and CDR2 SYGVQD (reference sequence). The CDR3 runs 15 residues. The CDR3 sequence is CACSAKRGVADTQYF. CDR3 in DNA: TGCGCCTGCAGTGCAAAGCGGGGGGTCGCAGATACGCAGTATTTT.

Details on this clonotype: A much larger clone sits a single nucleotide away, making a read error possible. The chain links TRBV20-1 to TRBJ2-7, with 14 bases that match TRBD2. The CDR3 loop spans 16 amino acids. V lost 2 bases, J lost 7 bases, and 10 bases stayed unmatched. Germline CDR1 reads DFQATT; CDR2 reads SNEGSKA (reference sequence). CDR3 region: CSARPFGTSGGGEQYF. In nucleotides, the CDR3 is TGCAGTGCTAGACCTTTTGGGACTAGCGGGGGAGGGGAGCAGTACTTC.

As to this clonotype: This clone may be a read error of a much larger clone one base away. The gene calls are TRBV10-3 and TRBJ1-2, with a tentative D call TRBD1 (6 bases). Germline CDR1 is ENHRY and CDR2 is SYGVKD. There are 13 residues in the CDR3. CDR3 DNA sequence: TGTGCCGTCAGTATGGACAGTAACTATGGCTACACCTTC. Protein: CAVSMDSNYGYTF.

This clonotype has a count of ten or more. The genes are TRBV6-5 and TRBJ2-5, with 7 bases matching TRBD2. The CDR3 totals 16 residues. Germline CDR1 MNHEY, CDR2 SVGAGI. Unmatched junction bases numbered 13, after V lost 0 bases and J lost 9 bases. The DNA of the CDR3 is TGTGCCAGCAGTTACTCGGTGACTAGCCCGGGGGTGGCCCAGTACTTC. Translating gives CASSYSVTSPGVAQYF.

For this clonotype: Being one base from a much bigger clone, this may be a read error. The chain couples TRBV30 to TRBJ2-1, with D hard to call. This CDR3 has 13 amino acids. V shed 3 bases and J shed 10 bases, with 16 bases lying between them. Looked up from germline, CDR1 is GTSNPN and CDR2 is SVGIG (reference sequence). CDR3 in DNA: TGTGCCTGGAGGGGTCCCCCCGGAAAGGAGCAGTTCTTC. Translating gives CAWRGPPGKEQFF.

This clonotype showed up just a few times. This sequence may be a read error, since a much larger clone differs from it by one base. V gene TRBV10-3 combines with J gene TRBJ2-7, with D perhaps TRBD1 (5 bases). The CDR3 has 12 residues. Trimming pared 10 bases from V and 3 bases from J, leaving 13 bases between. The germline V gene has CDR1 ENHRY and CDR2 SYGVKD. The CDR3: CASRDDSYEQYF. The DNA for the CDR3 is TGTGCCAGCAGAGACGACAGCTACGAGCAGTACTTC.

This clonotype was counted at least ten times. The rearrangement joins TRBV7-2 to TRBJ2-3; 9 bases fit TRBD2. Trimming removed 1 base from V and 4 bases from J; junction bases left unmatched: 6. The CDR3 has 16 residues. Germline V gene lookup returns CDR1 SGHTA and CDR2 FQGNSA. CDR3 coding DNA: TGTGCCAGCAGCTTAGGTGGCGGGGGGGCCCCAGATACGCAGTATTTT. It is translated as CASSLGGGGAPDTQYF.

This clonotype was detected once. This may come from a read error, since a much larger clone is one base off. This CDR3 is missing its conserved last phenylalanine or tryptophan, likely due to a read error. The rearrangement joins TRBV6-2 or TRBV6-3 to TRBJ2-7; 10 positions agree with TRBD1. Germline CDR1 MNHEY, CDR2 SVGEGT. Trimming cost V 5 bases and J 5 bases; bases outside gene matches: 3. This CDR3 is built from 13 residues. Here the CDR3 reads CASSGDRGHEQYL. The CDR3 DNA is TGTGCCAGCAGTGGGGACAGGGGACACGAGCAGTACCTC.

Concerning this clonotype: This may arise from a read error, as a much more abundant clone is one base away. The CDR3 region has the DNA TGTGCCAGCAGCCTCCAAAGGATCTCCTACGAGCAGTTCTTC. It yields the protein CASSLQRISYEQFF. The chain combines TRBV3-1 with TRBJ2-1; D is undetermined. Per the germline V gene, CDR1 is LGHDT and CDR2 is YNNKEL (reference sequence). CDR3 length: 14 residues. With 4 bases removed from V and 10 bases from J, the gap between germline ends came to 17 bases.

The J gene is TRBJ2-1, the V gene TRBV11-2; tentative D call: TRBD1 (5 bases). V was pared by 1 base and J by 9 bases, with 10 bases between. This CDR3 contains 13 residues. Germline V gene lookup returns CDR1 SGHAT and CDR2 FQNNGV. CDR3 bases: TGTGCCAGCAGCTTAGGCAGGGTAGTTGAGCAGTTCTTC. It specifies CASSLGRVVEQFF.

This clonotype was counted a single time. J is TRBJ2-7 and V is TRBV27; D possibly matches TRBD1 or TRBD2 (5 bases each). The J call may be wrong; the DNA end is better matched by TRBJ2-5. The CDR3 covers 15 residues. Germline assignment: CDR1 MNHEY and CDR2 SMNVEV (reference sequence). The CDR3 spells CASSLGPAVGETQYF. The CDR3 DNA follows: TGTGCCAGCAGTTTGGGACCAGCGGTCGGTGAGACCCAGTACTTC.

The chain uses TRBV29-1 and TRBJ2-1, with 8 bases identical to TRBD1. The CDR3 covers 14 residues. The V gene end was trimmed by 6 bases and the J gene end by 1 base; junction bases not matched to a gene: 5. Per the germline V gene, CDR1 is SQVTM and CDR2 is ANQGSEA. The DNA of the CDR3 is TGCAGCGTCCTAGGGGACAGGTCCTACAATGAGCAGTTCTTC. It yields the protein CSVLGDRSYNEQFF.

This clonotype was detected many times. This sequence joins TRBV10-3 and TRBJ2-1; 10 bases map to TRBD2. The junction had 7 bases not matched to a gene; V was cut back by 6 bases and J by 5 bases. The CDR3 extends over 15 amino acids. Germline loops: CDR1 ENHRY, CDR2 SYGVKD. The CDR3 reads CAISQGLAVDNEQFF. In DNA, the CDR3 is TGTGCCATCAGCCAAGGACTAGCGGTCGACAATGAGCAGTTCTTC.